These T cell receptor beta chains were read from a single sample in a study of T-cell reconstitution after alpha-beta-depleted transplantation in children. TCRdb redid the calling of the PCR reads with MiXCR, one entry per CDR3 protein. The sample gives 440,000 or so distinct CDR3 sequences, roughly two fifths of which show up once; roughly 27% is in the top ten. Specimen: PBMCs, collected before TCRalphabeta/CD19-depleted stem cell transplant. These receptors came from a girl aged 2-15 years with aplastic anemia, due to receive a stem cell transplant. The CDR3 runs from the conserved cysteine through the conserved F or W. The order of the fields is clone size, D gene, J gene, V gene, CDR3 length, CDR3 DNA, CDR3 protein. A D gene is named only where the DNA matches it firmly. Size is stated for part of the rows, as once, few or many counts, or as a class when the clone is expanded.

. . TRBJ2-1 TRBV20-1 14 TGCAGTGCTAGGGAGAATAGCCCCAAGAATGAGCAGTTCTTC CSARENSPKNEQFF
. TRBD2 TRBJ2-3 TRBV5-1 16 TGCGCCAGCAGCTCCGCTCAAGCGGGGGAGAGAAATACGCAGTATTTT CASSSAQAGERNTQYF
. TRBD2 TRBJ2-7 TRBV6-1 14 TGTGCCAGCAGGGCCGGGACTAGGGGCTACGAGCAGTACTTC CASRAGTRGYEQYF
few TRBD1 TRBJ1-1 TRBV3-1 15 TGTGCCAGCAGCGGACGGGACAGGATGAACACTGAAGCTTTCTTT CASSGRDRMNTEAFF
. . TRBJ2-5 TRBV3-1 13 TGTGCCAGCAGCCAAGCTGGGTTAGAGACCCAGTACTTC CASSQAGLETQYF
many . TRBJ2-5 TRBV21-1 15 TGTGCCAGCTACTTCAGGGGGGGATACCAAGAGACCCAGTACTTC CASYFRGGYQETQYF
many TRBD1 TRBJ2-5 TRBV28 13 TGTGCCAGCCAGGGACAGCTGCAAGAGACCCAGTACTTC CASQGQLQETQYF
many . TRBJ1-2 TRBV12-3/TRBV12-4 13 TGTGCCAGCAGTCCCCGCGGCCTCTATGGCTACACCTTC CASSPRGLYGYTF
. TRBD1 TRBJ1-1 TRBV4-1 17 TGCGCCAGCAGCCTAGTGACAGGGTACTCAATGAACACTGAAGCTTTCTTT CASSLVTGYSMNTEAFF
many . TRBJ2-1 TRBV28 14 TGTGCCAGCAGTTTTCAGGGTTCAGGCGATGAGCAGTTCTTC CASSFQGSGDEQFF
. . TRBJ1-4 TRBV9 13 TGTGCCAGCAGCCCCCCTCGAAATGAAAAACTGTTTTTT CASSPPRNEKLFF
many . TRBJ2-5 TRBV5-1 16 TGCGCCAGCAGCCCCCGAGTAGGGGGGGTTCGGGAGACCCAGTACTTC CASSPRVGGVRETQYF
many . TRBJ1-4 TRBV5-1 18 TGCGCCAGCAGCTTGGTTTGGAACAGCCCTAGGCCGAATGAAAAACTGTTTTTT CASSLVWNSPRPNEKLFF
few . TRBJ2-1 TRBV7-2 12 TGTGCCAGCAGCCGCAGGGGCAATGAGCAGTTCTTC CASSRRGNEQFF
few TRBD1 TRBJ2-6 TRBV28 19 TGTGCCAGCAGACCACCCCGACAGGGCCGGAGCTCTGGGGCCAACGTCCTGACTTTC CASRPPRQGRSSGANVLTF
many . TRBJ2-5 TRBV5-6 14 TGTGCCAGCAGCTTAGCAGCAGGGCGAGAGACCCAGTACTTC CASSLAAGRETQYF
few . TRBJ2-5 TRBV5-1 12 TGCGCCAGCAGCCTTTCCGCGGAGACCCAGTACTTC CASSLSAETQYF
many . TRBJ2-1 TRBV12-3/TRBV12-4 15 TGTGCCAGCACCCCCTCGGGCAGGGATTACAATGAGCAGTTCTTC CASTPSGRDYNEQFF
. TRBD2 TRBJ2-1 TRBV12-3/TRBV12-4 15 TGTGCCAGCAGTTTAGGCGGGGGGGCAAGCAATGAGCAGTTCTTC CASSLGGGASNEQFF
. . TRBJ2-1 TRBV20-1 11 TGCAGTGTGGGCAGGGCTGGTGAGCAGTTCTTC CSVGRAGEQFF
. TRBD1 TRBJ2-7 TRBV27 16 TGTGCCAGCATAGTGTCCACGACAGGGAGTCCCTACGAGCAGTACTTC CASIVSTTGSPYEQYF
. . TRBJ1-2 TRBV6-5 13 TGTGCCAGCAGTTACGCACAGAAAAATGGCTACACCTTC CASSYAQKNGYTF
. TRBD2 TRBJ2-7 TRBV3-1 16 TGTGCCAGCAGCCGGACGACTAGCGGGAAAGGCTACGAGCAGTACTTC CASSRTTSGKGYEQYF
few TRBD1 TRBJ1-5 TRBV29-1 13 TGCAGCGTGGGGACAGGCTTTGAACAGCCCCAGCATTTT CSVGTGFEQPQHF
many TRBD2 TRBJ2-2 TRBV2 15 TGTGCCAGCACCCGACTAGCGGTGAACACCGGGGAGCTGTTTTTT CASTRLAVNTGELFF
. TRBD1 TRBJ2-7 TRBV20-1 14 TGCAGTGCTAGAGCCGGGACAGGATTCTACGAGCAGTACTTC CSARAGTGFYEQYF
. TRBD2 TRBJ2-3 TRBV29-1 17 TGCAGCGTTGAAAAATTTGGCGGGGGGGCCGGGACAGATACGCAGTATTTT CSVEKFGGGAGTDTQYF
. TRBD1 TRBJ2-4 TRBV12-3/TRBV12-4 14 TGTGCCAGCAGCCCGGGACAGGCCAAAAACATTCAGTACTTC CASSPGQAKNIQYF
. TRBD1 TRBJ2-1 TRBV7-9 14 TGTGCCAGCAGTTCTCCGGGACAGGGGAATGAGCAGTTCTTC CASSSPGQGNEQFF
. TRBD1 TRBJ2-1 TRBV24-1 16 TGTGCCACCAGTGAAACAGACAGGGGGCTTTACAATGAGCAGTTCTTC CATSETDRGLYNEQFF
few . TRBJ2-7 TRBV9 14 TGTGCCAGCTCCCCGGAGGGACCCCCCTACGAGCAGTACTTC CASSPEGPPYEQYF
. TRBD2 TRBJ2-7 TRBV4-2 18 TGTGCCAGCAGCCAAAGTGGTGTCCTCGGGACTAGGGCCTACGAGCAGTACTTC CASSQSGVLGTRAYEQYF
many . TRBJ1-5 TRBV20-1 15 TGCAGTGCTAGAGAGTTTGGGGGGAGGAATCAGCCCCAGCATTTT CSAREFGGRNQPQHF
. TRBD1 TRBJ2-4 TRBV20-1 15 TGCAGTGCCATACAATCAGGGGGCGCGAGAAACATTCAGTACTTC CSAIQSGGARNIQYF
. TRBD2 TRBJ2-3 TRBV28 17 TGTGCCAGCAGTTTGGGGATTGGACTAGCGGGAGGTGATACGCAGTATTTT CASSLGIGLAGGDTQYF
. . TRBJ1-2 TRBV28 16 TGTGCCAGCAGTTTAGAGGGAAGGGGATCTTCTTATGGCTACACCTTC CASSLEGRGSSYGYTF
few . TRBJ2-1 TRBV20-1 11 TGCAGTGCTAGCCCTAGGAATGAGCAGTTCTTC CSASPRNEQFF
few . TRBJ1-1 TRBV14 15 TGTGCCAGCAGCCAACAGGCGAAACTGAACACTGAAGCTTTCTTT CASSQQAKLNTEAFF
few . TRBJ1-4 TRBV20-1 11 TGCAGTGCTAGTTGGACTGAAAAACTGTTTTTT CSASWTEKLFF
few . TRBJ1-1 TRBV29-1 14 TGCAGCGTTGAATCTCCGGGTTTGAACACTGAAGCTTTCTTT CSVESPGLNTEAFF
few TRBD2 TRBJ2-3 TRBV7-3 15 TGTGCCAGCAGCGAGCGGGGGCCCCCCGCAGATACGCAGTATTTT CASSERGPPADTQYF
. TRBD1 TRBJ2-7 TRBV4-1 17 TGCGCCAGCAGCGTCGGTATAGGGACAGGGGGGAACTACGAGCAGTACTTC CASSVGIGTGGNYEQYF
few TRBD1 TRBJ2-1 TRBV6-1 14 TGTGCCAGCACCGACAGGGGTTGGGGCAATGAGCAGTTCTTC CASTDRGWGNEQFF
. . TRBJ1-2 TRBV6-1 12 TGTGCCAGCAGCCAACGACAGTATGGCTACACCTTC CASSQRQYGYTF
few . TRBJ1-2 TRBV10-3 16 TGTGCCATCAGTGAGGCGACCGGGACACTTAACTATGGCTACACCTTC CAISEATGTLNYGYTF
. . TRBJ2-1 TRBV6-1 17 TGTGCCAGCAGTGAATGGGGACATAGCGGCTCCTACAATGAGCAGTTCTTC CASSEWGHSGSYNEQFF
. TRBD2 TRBJ2-1 TRBV11-1 19 TGTGCCAGCAGCCGCCGACAGACAGGAAGCGGGAGGGCCAGGAATGAGCAGTTCTTC CASSRRQTGSGRARNEQFF
. TRBD2 TRBJ2-5 TRBV20-1 16 TGCAGTGCTAGAACGGGGGGCGGGGGGCGCCAAGAGACCCAGTACTTC CSARTGGGGRQETQYF
. . TRBJ2-5 TRBV7-8 14 TGTGCCAGCAGCTTATCGGGGGTTAGGGAGACCCAGTACTTC CASSLSGVRETQYF
many . TRBJ2-2 TRBV7-9 12 TGTGCCAGCAGCTTTGATACCGGGGAGCTGTTTTTT CASSFDTGELFF
. . TRBJ1-1 TRBV12-5 11 TGTGCTAGTGGATCGGGGTTTGAAGCTTTCTTT CASGSGFEAFF
few . TRBJ1-3 TRBV15 15 TGTGCCACCAGCAGAGATGGAGGGGAGGGAAACACCATATATTTT CATSRDGGEGNTIYF
. TRBD2 TRBJ2-1 TRBV7-9 15 TGTGCCAGCAGCGAGCGGCCGGGACTATCCAATGAGCAGTTCTTC CASSERPGLSNEQFF
few TRBD2 TRBJ2-2 TRBV6-5 18 TGTGCCAGCAGTTACCGGACTCCTAGCGGAGGCCCCACCGGGGAGCTGTTTTTT CASSYRTPSGGPTGELFF
. TRBD1 TRBJ2-3 TRBV28 17 TGTGCCAGCATCTTTTCAAGGCAGGGGGTCACGCACGATACGCAGTATTTT CASIFSRQGVTHDTQYF
few TRBD1 TRBJ1-1 TRBV5-6 13 TGTGCCAGCAGCCTCCAGGGGGGGCCCGGAGCTTTCTTT CASSLQGGPGAFF
. . TRBJ2-7 TRBV15 13 TGTGCCACCAGCAGAGATGAGGGTTACCAGCAGTACTTC CATSRDEGYQQYF